The source of this TCR beta chain is a study of shared clonotypes between healthy human individuals. Study-level background: CD4 naive cells filled three plates per donor, CD4 memory three, CD8 naive two and CD8 memory one. Broader study findings: Of the naive CD4 clonotypes, roughly 5.5% were shared across a few donors. Few donors restricted represented genetic and exposure-history diversity.

As to this clone: Its antigen is unidentified.

Naive CD8 cells comprised CD45RO-negative, CCR7-positively selected cells, excluding terminally differentiated effector memory CD45RA+ cells. TCRdb's copy holds only in-frame clones and misses some; the assay was immunoSEQ multiplex PCR. The sample has 760,000 or so clones; about 96% are singletons. This CDR3 is 15 amino acids long. The V and J ends lost 6 bases and 4 bases respectively, with 16 bases between them. Germline V gives CDR1 MNHEY, CDR2 SMNVEV (reference sequence). This chain joins TRBV27 and TRBJ1-5; D may be TRBD1 (6 bases). The TCR originated in a man aged 30-40 years in good health. Material for sequencing was naive CD8+ T cells sorted from blood. The CDR3 DNA reads TGTGCCAGCAGGGGCGGACGGGGGCGTAATCAGCCCCAGCATTTT. This codes for CASRGGRGRNQPQHF.